The following is a T cell receptor beta chain sequence with its context. What it recognizes is unknown. This sample was taken from a study of vaccination and CD4 T cells after COVID-19. Study-wide context: Convalescent donors were composed of six males and four females, of whom two were Hispanic. The post-vaccine samples came a median roughly 79 days after dose two (range 14 to 241). Study findings and constraints: The median SARS-CoV-2-reactive clonotype number increased from around 21 to 38, without statistical significance.

TCRdb itself ran the PCR reads through MiXCR, one entry per CDR3 protein. The top ten clones hold around 1.1% of a sample with 20,000 or so distinct CDR3 sequences, roughly 53% of them seen once. CDR3 length: 14 amino acids. The ends were cut back, 3 bases at V and 0 bases at J, with 11 bases in the middle. Germline-derived CDR1 and CDR2 are SQVTM and ANQGSEA. This chain links TRBV29-1 with TRBJ1-1; tentative D call: TRBD1 (6 bases). The TCR was taken from a human donor who had recovered from COVID-19. Sequenced material: CD4+ T cells from blood, taken before SARS-CoV-2 vaccination. CDR3 coding DNA: TGCAGCGTTGAGGTTGGGGGGCTGAACACTGAAGCTTTCTTT. It specifies CSVEVGGLNTEAFF.